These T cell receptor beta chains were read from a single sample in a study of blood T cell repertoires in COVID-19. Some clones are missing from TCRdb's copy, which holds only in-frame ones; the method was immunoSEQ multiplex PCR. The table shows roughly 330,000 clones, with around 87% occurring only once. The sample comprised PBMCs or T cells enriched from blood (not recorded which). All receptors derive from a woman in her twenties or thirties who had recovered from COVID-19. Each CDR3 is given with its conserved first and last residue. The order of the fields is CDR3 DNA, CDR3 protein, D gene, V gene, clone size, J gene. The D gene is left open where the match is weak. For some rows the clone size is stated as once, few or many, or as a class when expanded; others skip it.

DNA: TGTGCCAGCACCCGAACGACTAGCGGGGACTACGAGCAGTACTTC; CDR3: CASTRTTSGDYEQYF; D: TRBD2; V: TRBV11-2; size: .; J: TRBJ2-7
DNA: TGTGCCAGCAGTCCTTACAGGGCACTCTCCTACGAGCAGTACTTC; CDR3: CASSPYRALSYEQYF; D: .; V: TRBV27; size: .; J: TRBJ2-7
DNA: TGCGCCAGCAGTCAATCGCCCGATTTAGACAGGGGATATGGCTACACCTTC; CDR3: CASSQSPDLDRGYGYTF; D: TRBD1; V: TRBV23-1; size: once; J: TRBJ1-2
DNA: TGCGCCAGCAGCCACGGAGCGGGGGGCATCCAAGAGACCCAGTACTTC; CDR3: CASSHGAGGIQETQYF; D: TRBD2; V: TRBV4-1; size: .; J: TRBJ2-5
DNA: TGTGCCAGCAGCTCCCGGGGTCCGGGACAGACAAATCAGCCCCAGCATTTT; CDR3: CASSSRGPGQTNQPQHF; D: TRBD1; V: TRBV7-2; size: .; J: TRBJ1-5
DNA: TGTGCCAGCAGTTCAACAACGATCTGGGAGACCCAGTACTTC; CDR3: CASSSTTIWETQYF; D: .; V: TRBV7-9; size: .; J: TRBJ2-5
DNA: TGTGCCAGCAGCCCTGCGTGGGAGCTGTTTTTT; CDR3: CASSPAWELFF; D: .; V: TRBV3-1/TRBV3-2; size: .; J: TRBJ2-2
DNA: TGTGCCAGCAGCCACGCTGGGGTGCGGGACACTGAAGCTTTCTTT; CDR3: CASSHAGVRDTEAFF; D: .; V: TRBV7-8; size: .; J: TRBJ1-1
DNA: TGTGCTAGCAGCAACACGCCCGGGACAGGGGATAGCCAGTACTTC; CDR3: CASSNTPGTGDSQYF; D: TRBD1; V: TRBV7-7; size: .; J: TRBJ2-5
DNA: TGTGCCAGTAGCTCACAGGGGTGGTTCGAGCAGTACTTC; CDR3: CASSSQGWFEQYF; D: TRBD1; V: TRBV19; size: .; J: TRBJ2-7
DNA: TGTGCCAGCAGCGTTCACGGCGGGGAGCTGTTTTTT; CDR3: CASSVHGGELFF; D: .; V: TRBV7-8; size: .; J: TRBJ2-2
DNA: TGTGCCAGCAGCAATCCGGGGGGCGGAGGTGGCTACACCTTC; CDR3: CASSNPGGGGGYTF; D: .; V: TRBV6-5; size: .; J: TRBJ1-2
DNA: TGTGCCAGCAGCCTTGACAGGAGTGGAAACACCATATATTTT; CDR3: CASSLDRSGNTIYF; D: .; V: TRBV7-8; size: .; J: TRBJ1-3
DNA: TGCGCCAGCAGCGCCGGAGGGGAAGAGACCCAGTACTTC; CDR3: CASSAGGEETQYF; D: .; V: TRBV5-1; size: .; J: TRBJ2-5
DNA: TGTGCCAGCAGCCCCTCTTTGAGCAATCAGCCCCAGCATTTT; CDR3: CASSPSLSNQPQHF; D: .; V: TRBV9; size: .; J: TRBJ1-5
DNA: TGTGCCAGCAGTTTGTACTCGTGGCAGGCGAACACTGAAGCTTTCTTT; CDR3: CASSLYSWQANTEAFF; D: .; V: TRBV28; size: .; J: TRBJ1-1
DNA: TGTGCCAGCAGTCCCGGGACAGGGGGATACGAGCAGTACTTC; CDR3: CASSPGTGGYEQYF; D: TRBD1; V: TRBV27; size: .; J: TRBJ2-7
DNA: TGTGCCAGCTCACCACTAGCGGGGCCCACAGATACGCAGTATTTT; CDR3: CASSPLAGPTDTQYF; D: TRBD2; V: TRBV18; size: .; J: TRBJ2-3
DNA: TGCGCCAGCAGCCAAGTTCTATCCACGGACAGCTCTGGAAACACCATATATTTT; CDR3: CASSQVLSTDSSGNTIYF; D: .; V: TRBV4-3; size: once; J: TRBJ1-3
DNA: TGTGCCAGCAGTTTGGGGGGACTACCCTATGGCTACACCTTC; CDR3: CASSLGGLPYGYTF; D: .; V: TRBV27; size: .; J: TRBJ1-2
DNA: TGTGCCAGCAGTTCCTACTCCTACGAGCAGTACTTC; CDR3: CASSSYSYEQYF; D: .; V: TRBV6-5; size: .; J: TRBJ2-7
DNA: TGTGCCCGCTCAAGGCAGGGTAACACTGAAGCTTTCTTT; CDR3: CARSRQGNTEAFF; D: .; V: TRBV30; size: .; J: TRBJ1-1